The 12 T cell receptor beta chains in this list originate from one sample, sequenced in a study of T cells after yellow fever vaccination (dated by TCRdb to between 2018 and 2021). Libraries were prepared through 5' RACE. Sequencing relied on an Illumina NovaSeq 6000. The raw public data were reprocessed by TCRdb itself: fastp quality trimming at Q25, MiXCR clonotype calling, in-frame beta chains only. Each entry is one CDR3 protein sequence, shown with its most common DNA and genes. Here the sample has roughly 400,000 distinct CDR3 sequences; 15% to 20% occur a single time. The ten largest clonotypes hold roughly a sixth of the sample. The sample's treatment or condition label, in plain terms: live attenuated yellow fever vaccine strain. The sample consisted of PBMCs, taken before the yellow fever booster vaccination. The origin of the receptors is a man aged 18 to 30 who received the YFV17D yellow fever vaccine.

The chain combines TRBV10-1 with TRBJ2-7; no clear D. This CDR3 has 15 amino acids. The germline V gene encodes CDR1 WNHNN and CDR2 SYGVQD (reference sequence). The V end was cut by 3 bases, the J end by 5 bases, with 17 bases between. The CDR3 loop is CASSDNGGVGNEQYV. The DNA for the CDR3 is TGCGCCAGCAGTGATAACGGTGGGGTGGGCAACGAGCAGTACGTC.

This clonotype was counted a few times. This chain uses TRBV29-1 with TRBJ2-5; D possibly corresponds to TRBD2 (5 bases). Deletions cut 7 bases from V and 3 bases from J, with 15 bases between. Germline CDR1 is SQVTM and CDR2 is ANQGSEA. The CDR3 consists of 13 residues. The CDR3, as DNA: TGCAGCGCCCGGGGTGGCAGAAAAGAGACCCAGTACTTC. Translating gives CSARGGRKETQYF.

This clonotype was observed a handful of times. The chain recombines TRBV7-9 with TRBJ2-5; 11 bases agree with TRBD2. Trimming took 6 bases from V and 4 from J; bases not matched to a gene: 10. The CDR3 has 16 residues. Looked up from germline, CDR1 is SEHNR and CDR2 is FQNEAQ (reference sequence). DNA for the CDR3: TGTGCCAGCAGAAAGATAGCGGGGGGGTACCGAGAGACCCAGTACTTC. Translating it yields CASRKIAGGYRETQYF.

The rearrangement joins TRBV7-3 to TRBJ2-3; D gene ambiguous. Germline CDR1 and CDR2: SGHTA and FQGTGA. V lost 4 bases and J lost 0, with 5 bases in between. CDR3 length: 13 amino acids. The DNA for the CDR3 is TGTGCCAGCAGCTGGGTTAGCACAGATACGCAGTATTTT. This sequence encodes CASSWVSTDTQYF.

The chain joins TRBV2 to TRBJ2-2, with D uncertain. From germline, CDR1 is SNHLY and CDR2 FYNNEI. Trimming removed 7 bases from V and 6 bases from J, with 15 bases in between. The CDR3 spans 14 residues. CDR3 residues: CASKPWQKPGELFF. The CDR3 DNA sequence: TGTGCCAGCAAACCCTGGCAGAAGCCCGGGGAGCTGTTTTTT. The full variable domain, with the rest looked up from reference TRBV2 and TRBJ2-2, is EPEVTQTPSHQVTQMGQEVILRCVPISNHLYFYWYRQILGQKVEFLVSFYNNEISEKSEIFDDQFSVERPDGSNFTLKIRSTKLEDSAMYFCASKPWQKPGELFFGEGSRLTVL.

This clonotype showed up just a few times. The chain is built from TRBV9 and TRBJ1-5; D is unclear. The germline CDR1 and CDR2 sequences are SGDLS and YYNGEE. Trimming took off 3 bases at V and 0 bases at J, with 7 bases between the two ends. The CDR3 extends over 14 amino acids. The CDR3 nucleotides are TGTGCCAGCAGCGGACACCTTAGCAATCAGCCCCAGCATTTT. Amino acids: CASSGHLSNQPQHF.

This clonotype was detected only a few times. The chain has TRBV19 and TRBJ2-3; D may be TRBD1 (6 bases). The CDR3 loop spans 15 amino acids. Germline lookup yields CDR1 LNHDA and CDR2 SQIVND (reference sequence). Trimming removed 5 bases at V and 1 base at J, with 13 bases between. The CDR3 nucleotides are TGTGCCAGTAGTTACGCCCCAGGGGGCACAGATACGCAGTATTTT. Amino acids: CASSYAPGGTDTQYF.

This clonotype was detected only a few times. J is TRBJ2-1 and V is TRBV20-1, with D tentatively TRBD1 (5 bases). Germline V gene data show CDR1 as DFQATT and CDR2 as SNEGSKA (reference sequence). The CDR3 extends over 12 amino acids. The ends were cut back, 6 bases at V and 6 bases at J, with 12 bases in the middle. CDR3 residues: CSAEARGNEQFF. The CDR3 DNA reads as TGCAGTGCCGAAGCTAGGGGCAATGAGCAGTTCTTC.

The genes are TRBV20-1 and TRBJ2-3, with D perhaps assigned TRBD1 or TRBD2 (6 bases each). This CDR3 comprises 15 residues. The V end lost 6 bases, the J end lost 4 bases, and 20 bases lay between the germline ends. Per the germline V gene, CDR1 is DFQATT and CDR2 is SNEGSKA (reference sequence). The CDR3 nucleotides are TGCAGTGCCCCTGCGAGGGGGGCGGCATCAGATACGCAGTATTTT. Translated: CSAPARGAASDTQYF.

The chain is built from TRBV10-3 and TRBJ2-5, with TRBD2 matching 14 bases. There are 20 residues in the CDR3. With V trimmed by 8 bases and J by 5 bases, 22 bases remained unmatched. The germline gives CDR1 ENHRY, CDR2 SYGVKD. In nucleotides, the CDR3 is TGTGCCATCTCGTTTGGGTCGGGACTAGCGGGGGCCCCACTCCGGGAGACCCAGTACTTC. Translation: CAISFGSGLAGAPLRETQYF.

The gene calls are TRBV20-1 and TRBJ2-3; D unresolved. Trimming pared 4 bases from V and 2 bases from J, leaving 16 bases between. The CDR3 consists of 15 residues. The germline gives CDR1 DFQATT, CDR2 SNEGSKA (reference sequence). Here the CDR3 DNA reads TGCAGTGCTATCGACTCTGAAAAGATCACAGATACGCAGTATTTT. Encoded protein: CSAIDSEKITDTQYF.

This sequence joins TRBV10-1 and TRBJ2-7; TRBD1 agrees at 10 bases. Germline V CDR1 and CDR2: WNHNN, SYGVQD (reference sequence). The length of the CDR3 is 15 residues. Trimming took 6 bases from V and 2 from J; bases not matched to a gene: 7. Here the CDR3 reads CASRAGTGAAYEQYF. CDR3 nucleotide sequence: TGCGCCAGCAGAGCCGGGACAGGGGCTGCCTACGAGCAGTACTTC.